The 19 T cell receptor beta chains reported below all come from one sample, sequenced in a study of molecular identifiers for immune sequencing clone quantification. MiXCR, run by TCRdb on the PCR reads, gives a single entry per CDR3 protein. The table has hundreds of thousands of distinct CDR3 sequences, less than 30% seen once. The source material was naive CD8+ T cells from blood, with Jurkat cell RNA spiked in. Subset specified: FACS-sorted CD8+CD4-CCR7+CD45RA+ naive T cells. The receptors derive from a human donor in good health. Some libraries in this study had Jurkat cell RNA spiked in.

This clonotype showed up many times. The rearrangement links TRBV18 to TRBJ2-7, with D perhaps given as TRBD1 or TRBD2 (6 bases each). V lost 3 bases to trimming and J lost 3 bases, with 12 bases between them. The V gene's germline CDR1 is KGHSH and CDR2 LQKENI. The CDR3 covers 14 residues. CDR3 DNA sequence: TGTGCCAGCTCACCGGGGGGCGAGAGCTACGAGCAGTACTTC. Amino acid sequence: CASSPGGESYEQYF.

This chain uses TRBV7-9 with TRBJ2-7; D uncertain. Trimming removed 1 base from V and 1 base from J, with 11 bases in between. The germline V gene has CDR1 SEHNR and CDR2 FQNEAQ (reference sequence). This CDR3 comprises 15 residues. CDR3 loop: CASSLDIGSSYEQYF. The CDR3 nucleotides are TGTGCCAGCAGCTTAGACATTGGCAGTTCCTACGAGCAGTACTTC.

This clonotype was detected only a few times. J is TRBJ2-1 and V is TRBV6-2 or TRBV6-3; 8 bases align to TRBD2. The CDR3 is 15 amino acids. Germline-derived CDR1 and CDR2 are MNHEY and SVGEGT. J was trimmed by 8 bases and V by 4 bases; bases with no gene match: 10. CDR3 sequence: CASSSGLARDHEQFF. The CDR3 DNA follows: TGTGCCAGCAGTTCCGGACTAGCCCGAGACCATGAGCAGTTCTTC.

The table lists this clonotype with many counts. The chain links TRBV4-1 to TRBJ1-1, with TRBD1 as a possible D gene (5 bases). The V end was cut by 1 base, the J end by 2 bases, with 17 bases between. The CDR3 spans 17 residues. The V gene's germline CDR1 is MGHRA and CDR2 YSYEKL. This CDR3 reads CASSQGPGGGRNTEAFF. In DNA, the CDR3 is TGCGCCAGCAGCCAAGGGCCCGGTGGGGGAAGAAACACTGAAGCTTTCTTT.

Of note for this clonotype: This may come from a read error, since a much larger clone is one base off. The V and J genes are TRBV6-1 and TRBJ2-7; D might be TRBD1 or TRBD2, each matching 5 bases. This CDR3 spans 12 amino acids. CDR1 is MNHNS and CDR2 is SASEGT in the germline V gene. CDR3 sequence reads: CASMEAGYGQYF. The CDR3 DNA follows: TGTGCCAGCATGGAGGCAGGGTACGGGCAGTACTTC.

V and J are TRBV6-1 and TRBJ1-5, with no clear D. CDR3 length: 13 amino acids. Germline loops: CDR1 MNHNS, CDR2 SASEGT. V was pared by 10 bases and J by 3 bases, with 13 bases between. The CDR3 DNA reads TGTGCCATCTCTGTAGGAGCCAATCAGCCCCAGCATTTT. Protein: CAISVGANQPQHF.

This clonotype has a count of ten or more. The chain carries TRBV2 and TRBJ2-3; D ambiguous. From germline, CDR1 is SNHLY and CDR2 FYNNEI. Trimming left V 5 bases short and J 2 bases short, with 23 bases between. This CDR3 spans 18 amino acids. This chain's CDR3 is CASSSTLRDGPDTDTQYF. The CDR3 DNA sequence: TGTGCCAGCAGTAGTACGCTCCGAGACGGTCCAGACACAGATACGCAGTATTTT.

Notes on this clonotype: This clone may be a read error of a much larger clone one base away. The chain links TRBV5-1 to TRBJ1-1; D is undetermined. The germline CDR1 and CDR2 sequences are SGHRS and YFSETQ. V lost 4 bases, J lost 5 bases, and 18 bases lay in between. The CDR3 spans 15 residues. This chain's CDR3 is CASSLNGPTVTEAFF. CDR3 nucleotides: TGCGCCAGCAGCCTAAACGGACCCACAGTGACTGAAGCTTTCTTT.

The chain couples TRBV7-9 to TRBJ1-1, with D possibly being TRBD1 (6 bases). Trimming stripped 1 base from V and 0 bases from J, with 12 bases between. Germline-derived CDR1 and CDR2 are SEHNR and FQNEAQ (reference sequence). The CDR3 loop spans 16 amino acids. The CDR3 spells CASSLVQGLMNTEAFF. DNA of the CDR3: TGTGCCAGCAGCTTAGTACAGGGCCTGATGAACACTGAAGCTTTCTTT.

This clonotype was recorded at least ten times. V and J are TRBV2 and TRBJ2-7; D is possibly TRBD1 (6 bases). The CDR3 has 15 amino acids. Trimming removed 10 bases at V and 13 bases at J, with 32 bases between. The germline CDR1 and CDR2 sequences are SNHLY and FYNNEI. The CDR3 region is CATIPTETRGNYVYF. The CDR3 DNA follows: TGTGCCACCATCCCAACGGAGACAAGGGGGAACTACGTATACTTC.

V gene TRBV19 combines with J gene TRBJ2-7; TRBD2 matches 9 bases. The germline V gene has CDR1 LNHDA and CDR2 SQIVND (reference sequence). V was pared by 4 bases and J by 1 base, with 8 bases of the junction left unmatched. This CDR3 has 16 residues. Here the CDR3 reads CASSRLADFPSYEQYF. The CDR3, as DNA: TGTGCCAGTAGTAGACTAGCGGACTTTCCATCCTACGAGCAGTACTTC.

This clonotype was seen more than once but under ten times. The gene calls are TRBV6-2 or TRBV6-3 and TRBJ2-3, with D unresolved. The CDR3 consists of 14 residues. Germline V CDR1 and CDR2: MNHEY, SVGEGT. Trimming left V 0 bases short and J 4 bases short, with 8 bases between. For the CDR3, the DNA is TGTGCCAGCAGTTACTCGTTCCCTTCAGATACGCAGTATTTT. It yields the protein CASSYSFPSDTQYF.

This clonotype was seen many times. V usage is TRBV4-3 and J usage is TRBJ2-5; no definite D call. The germline V gene has CDR1 LGHNA and CDR2 YSLEER. This CDR3 spans 13 amino acids. V dropped 3 bases and J dropped 5 bases, with 10 bases sitting between them. The CDR3 DNA follows: TGCGCCAGCAGCCAGGACCGTGTCGAGACCCAGTACTTC. Translated: CASSQDRVETQYF.

This clonotype was found many times. The gene calls are TRBV30 and TRBJ1-1; D not resolved. This CDR3 is built from 13 residues. Trimming shortened V by 0 bases and J by 4 bases, and 9 bases separated the two germline ends. The germline CDR1 and CDR2 sequences are GTSNPN and SVGIG (reference sequence). CDR3 in DNA: TGTGCCTGGAGTGTGATGGCGGGCACTGAAGCTTTCTTT. Protein: CAWSVMAGTEAFF.

This clonotype has just one count. The junction departs from the called germline gene at one end, perhaps through a read error. The chain is built from TRBV6-5 and TRBJ2-7; D remains unclear. The CDR3 runs 14 residues. Germline V gives CDR1 MNHEY, CDR2 SVGAGI. The CDR3 bases are TGTGCCAGCGGTTACTTTAGGGACTCCTACGAGCAGTACTTC. Translated, it gives CASGYFRDSYEQYF.

This chain uses TRBV6-5 with TRBJ1-1; weak D call: TRBD1 (5 bases). This CDR3 is 12 amino acids long. In germline, CDR1 is MNHEY, CDR2 SVGAGI. V lost 5 bases and J lost 5, with 9 bases in between. The CDR3 DNA follows: TGTGCCAGCAGTCCTGACAGTACTGAAGCTTTCTTT. Its translation is CASSPDSTEAFF.

This clonotype has only a few counts. This chain links TRBV29-1 with TRBJ1-2; tentatively, D is TRBD1 (5 bases). This CDR3 comprises 13 residues. CDR1 and CDR2 from the germline V gene are SQVTM and ANQGSEA. The V and J ends lost 4 bases and 1 base respectively, with 10 bases between them. CDR3 sequence reads: CSVVTGNNYGYTF. In nucleotides, the CDR3 is TGCAGCGTTGTAACAGGCAATAACTATGGCTACACCTTC. Drawing the rest from reference TRBV29-1 and TRBJ1-2, the complete variable domain is SAVISQKPSRDICQRGTSLTIQCQVDSQVTMMFWYRQQPGQSLTLIATANQGSEATYESGFVIDKFPISRPNLTFSTLTVSNMSPEDSSIYLCSVVTGNNYGYTFGSGTRLTVV.

This clonotype was seen many times. CDR3 residues: CASSPALNTGELFF. The CDR3 nucleotides are TGTGCCAGCAGTCCAGCCTTGAACACCGGGGAGCTGTTTTTT. The rearrangement joins TRBV12-3 or TRBV12-4 to TRBJ2-2; D gene unclear. V lost 5 bases, J lost 1 base, and 8 bases lay in between. The CDR3 extends over 14 amino acids.

Comment on this clonotype: A junction boundary mismatches the germline segment, possibly from a read error. CDR3 DNA sequence: TGTGCCAGTAGTATAGATCTAGCTTTCGGGGACCTGTCCTTC. It is translated as CASSIDLAFGDLSF. The chain is built from TRBV19 and TRBJ2-4; D is perhaps TRBD1 or TRBD2 (5 bases each). There are 14 residues in the CDR3. Germline V lookup: CDR1 LNHDA, CDR2 SQIVND (reference sequence).